Following are 24 T cell receptor beta chains from one sample sequenced in a study of blood T cell repertoires in COVID-19. This table comes from immunoSEQ multiplex PCR, and its TCRdb copy is limited to in-frame clones, with some not included. The sample includes around 180,000 clones, 80% to 90% seen only once; the top ten take around 2.7%. The sequencing sample was made of peripheral blood. The receptor source for this set is a man aged 35 to 55 with active or convalescent COVID-19.

V usage is TRBV7-2 and J usage is TRBJ2-7, with D uncertain. The CDR3 length is 14 residues. Germline CDR1 reads SGHTA; CDR2 reads FQGNSA. V lost 0 bases to trimming and J lost 6 bases, with 12 bases between them. The CDR3 bases are TGTGCCAGCAGCTTAGCGCGGCTGATCGGCGAGCAGTACTTC. Amino acids: CASSLARLIGEQYF. Filled out from reference TRBV7-2 and TRBJ2-7, the complete variable domain reads GAGVSQSPSNKVTEKGKDVELRCDPISGHTALYWYRQSLGQGLEFLIYFQGNSAPDKSGLPSDRFSAERTGGSVSTLTIQRTQQEDSAVYLCASSLARLIGEQYFGPGTRLTVT.

This chain connects TRBV29-1 to TRBJ2-7; no clear D. Trimming cost V 6 bases and J 6 bases, with 9 bases left between them. From germline, CDR1 is SQVTM and CDR2 ANQGSEA. This CDR3 is built from 10 residues. CDR3 loop: CSVVGAEQYF. The CDR3 nucleotides are TGCAGCGTGGTGGGCGCCGAGCAGTACTTC.

The chain couples TRBV5-6 to TRBJ1-1; 8 nucleotides match TRBD1. V gave up 3 bases and J gave up 5 bases; unmatched junction bases: 3. CDR1 and CDR2 from the germline V gene are SGHDT and YYEEEE. The CDR3 is 13 amino acids. Written as DNA, the CDR3 is TGTGCCAGCAGCTGGTACAGGGGGACTGAAGCTTTCTTT. This encodes CASSWYRGTEAFF.

The sample holds a few counts of this clone. The genes are TRBV6-5 and TRBJ2-1; 9 bases map to TRBD1. The trim removed 7 bases at V and 8 bases at J, leaving 9 bases unmatched. The germline CDR1 and CDR2 sequences are MNHEY and SVGAGI. The CDR3 loop spans 14 amino acids. CDR3 coding DNA: TGTGCCAGCAACCGGGACAGGGTCACGGATGAGCAGTTCTTC. Amino acids: CASNRDRVTDEQFF.

V is TRBV7-9 and J is TRBJ1-5, with D possibly TRBD1 on 6 matching bases. Germline V gene sequence: CDR1 SEHNR, CDR2 FQNEAQ (reference sequence). V shed 1 base and J shed 6 bases, with 22 bases lying between them. The length of the CDR3 is 18 residues. The CDR3 sequence is CASSLDGGRAEDGQPQHF. The CDR3, as DNA: TGTGCCAGCAGCTTAGACGGGGGGCGAGCCGAGGACGGTCAGCCCCAGCATTTT.

The chain links TRBV7-9 to TRBJ2-3; 12 nucleotides agree with TRBD2. The CDR3 sequence is 16 residues long. CDR1 and CDR2 (germline): SEHNR, FQNEAQ (reference sequence). V lost 1 base, J lost 2 bases, and 1 base stayed unmatched. The CDR3 coding sequence is TGTGCCAGCAGCTTAGGGACTAGCGGGACCACAGATACGCAGTATTTT. Its protein is CASSLGTSGTTDTQYF.

The V call is TRBV3-1 (or the pseudogene TRBV3-2), the J call TRBJ2-2, with D possibly being TRBD1 (5 bases). Germline lookup yields CDR1 LGHDT and CDR2 YNNKEL (reference sequence). The CDR3 is 16 residues long. V gave up 9 bases and J gave up 7 bases, with 24 bases separating them. The CDR3 DNA is TGTGCCAGTACCCAGAGCAGGGTTGGTGGCAACGGGGAGCTGTTTTTT. Translated: CASTQSRVGGNGELFF.

This clone came up once. CDR3 sequence: CASSGRTGQAEGYTF. The CDR3 nucleotides read TGTGCCAGTAGTGGACGGACAGGTCAAGCGGAGGGCTACACCTTC. This chain connects TRBV19 to TRBJ1-2, with 7 nucleotides matching TRBD1. The germline V gene has CDR1 LNHDA and CDR2 SQIVND (reference sequence). After removal of 5 bases from V and 8 bases from J, the junction contained 14 bases not matched to a gene. CDR3 size: 15 residues.

The rearrangement joins TRBV19 to TRBJ2-5; D unclear. This CDR3 has 14 residues. Germline CDR1 is LNHDA and CDR2 is SQIVND (reference sequence). V dropped 0 bases and J dropped 7 bases, with 12 bases sitting between them. Written as DNA, the CDR3 is TGTGCCAGTAGTATAGAGTGGCCCAGTGGGACCCAGTACTTC. Protein: CASSIEWPSGTQYF.

The table lists this clone with a count of one. This sequence joins TRBV28 and TRBJ2-2, with 10 positions matching TRBD1. The trim removed 3 bases at V and 0 bases at J, leaving 4 bases unmatched. CDR3 length equals 17 residues. From germline, CDR1 is MDHEN and CDR2 SYDVKM. The CDR3 DNA reads as TGTGCCAGCAGTTTGGGACAGGGGACATCGAACACCGGGGAGCTGTTTTTT. Amino acids: CASSLGQGTSNTGELFF.

CDR3 DNA: TGTGCCAGCAGGGGAGACAGGGGCCACAATGAAGCTTTCTTT. Protein sequence: CASRGDRGHNEAFF. This chain uses TRBV2 with TRBJ1-1, with TRBD1 matching over 8 bases. Trimming removed 6 bases from V and 7 bases from J; junction bases left unmatched: 10. The germline CDR1 and CDR2 sequences are SNHLY and FYNNEI. The CDR3 covers 14 residues.

This chain joins TRBV7-3 and TRBJ2-2, with TRBD2 matching over 14 bases. This CDR3 contains 17 residues. Germline V gene data show CDR1 as SGHTA and CDR2 as FQGTGA. V trimming: 4 bases; J trimming: 5 bases; junction bases outside the gene matches: 6. This CDR3 reads CASSWGLAGASTGELFF. CDR3 bases: TGTGCCAGCAGCTGGGGACTAGCGGGGGCTTCAACCGGGGAGCTGTTTTTT. Full variable domain (remainder filled in from reference TRBV7-3 and TRBJ2-2): GAGVSQTPSNKVTEKGKYVELRCDPISGHTALYWYRQSLGQGPEFLIYFQGTGAADDSGLPNDRFFAVRPEGSVSTLKIQRTERGDSAVYLCASSWGLAGASTGELFFGEGSRLTVL.

The chain carries TRBV6-4 and TRBJ2-3; TRBD2 agrees at 10 bases. The CDR3 covers 15 residues. In germline, CDR1 is MRHNA, CDR2 SNTAGT. Trimming removed 4 bases from V and 4 bases from J; junction bases left unmatched: 5. CDR3 sequence: CASSGSGGAADTQYF. As DNA, the CDR3 is TGTGCCAGCAGTGGGAGCGGGGGGGCCGCAGATACGCAGTATTTT.

The chain recombines TRBV3-1 (or the pseudogene TRBV3-2) with TRBJ1-1; D is unclear. The germline V gene has CDR1 LGHDT and CDR2 YNNKEL (reference sequence). V lost 2 bases and J lost 1, with 8 bases in between. The length of the CDR3 is 14 residues. The CDR3 sequence: CASSQRETNTEAFF. The CDR3 DNA reads as TGTGCCAGCAGCCAACGGGAAACGAACACTGAAGCTTTCTTT.

V gene TRBV5-1 combines with J gene TRBJ2-3; 8 nucleotides match TRBD1. V lost 3 bases, J lost 2 bases, and 11 bases stayed unmatched. Per germline, CDR1 SGHRS and CDR2 YFSETQ. This CDR3 region has 17 residues. CDR3 sequence: CASSYIRTGPNTDTQYF. In nucleotides, the CDR3 is TGCGCCAGCAGCTACATACGGACAGGGCCGAACACAGATACGCAGTATTTT.

For this clone: The CDR3 end shows no conserved phenylalanine or tryptophan, and so a read error is likely. The rearrangement links TRBV7-2 to TRBJ1-1, with 8 bases aligning to TRBD1. From germline, CDR1 is SGHTA and CDR2 FQGNSA. The V and J ends lost 1 base and 6 bases, in that order; junction bases with no gene match: 1. This CDR3 contains 13 residues. This CDR3 reads CASSLVQGAEAFL. In nucleotides, the CDR3 is TGTGCCAGCAGCTTAGTACAGGGGGCTGAAGCTTTCCTT.

This clone has a single count. The chain combines TRBV19 with TRBJ2-2, with D possibly matching TRBD2 (6 bases). The CDR3 extends over 14 amino acids. Trimming pared 6 bases from V and 5 bases from J, leaving 13 bases between. CDR1 and CDR2 (germline): LNHDA, SQIVND (reference sequence). The CDR3 loop reads CASSPRRGTGELFF. For the CDR3, the DNA is TGTGCCAGTAGCCCTAGGAGGGGTACCGGGGAGCTGTTTTTT.

The chain uses TRBV13 and TRBJ1-3; TRBD1 matches at 7 bases. After removal of 3 bases from V and 2 bases from J, the junction contained 7 bases not matched to a gene. Germline CDR1 reads PRHDT; CDR2 reads FYEKMQ (reference sequence). The CDR3 sequence is 16 residues long. This CDR3 is CASSLDRNNAGNTIYF. The CDR3 DNA sequence: TGTGCCAGCAGCTTGGACAGGAACAACGCTGGAAACACCATATATTTT. The variable domain in full, with the rest retrieved from reference TRBV13 and TRBJ1-3, is AAGVIQSPRHLIKEKRETATLKCYPIPRHDTVYWYQQGPGQDPQFLISFYEKMQSDKGSIPDRFSAQQFSDYHSELNMSSLELGDSALYFCASSLDRNNAGNTIYFGEGSWLTVV.

This clone was seen a handful of times. V usage is TRBV5-1 and J usage is TRBJ1-3; the D gene is possibly TRBD1 (6 bases). The V gene lost 5 bases and the J gene lost 2 bases, with 14 bases spanning the gap. Germline CDR1 SGHRS, CDR2 YFSETQ. This CDR3 is built from 15 residues. CDR3 sequence: CASRTGTTTGNTIYF. CDR3 nucleotide sequence: TGCGCCAGCAGAACCGGGACAACTACTGGAAACACCATATATTTT.

There are a few counts of this clone. The chain joins TRBV24-1 to TRBJ1-2, with D maybe TRBD1 (6 bases). Germline V lookup: CDR1 KGHDR, CDR2 SFDVKD. This CDR3 has 14 residues. V lost 4 bases to trimming and J lost 2 bases, with 10 bases between them. The CDR3 protein is CATSDPGQNYGYTF. The CDR3, as DNA: TGTGCCACCAGTGACCCAGGACAGAACTATGGCTACACCTTC.

CDR3 DNA sequence: TGTGCCAGCAGCTGGAAGACAGGGGGTTTTGATAGCAATCAGCCCCAGCATTTT. It translates to CASSWKTGGFDSNQPQHF. V usage is TRBV7-2 and J usage is TRBJ1-5, with 9 bases fitting TRBD1. This CDR3 region has 18 residues. Losses at the gene ends were 4 bases for V and 0 bases for J; bases not matched to a gene: 10. Germline CDR1 is SGHTA and CDR2 is FQGNSA. The variable domain in full, with the rest retrieved from reference TRBV7-2 and TRBJ1-5, is GAGVSQSPSNKVTEKGKDVELRCDPISGHTALYWYRQSLGQGLEFLIYFQGNSAPDKSGLPSDRFSAERTGGSVSTLTIQRTQQEDSAVYLCASSWKTGGFDSNQPQHFGDGTRLSIL.

The CDR3: CAHSAGGVSILGQYF. The CDR3 bases are TGTGCCCACAGTGCCGGGGGGGTTTCAATTCTTGGGCAGTACTTC. The gene calls are TRBV28 and TRBJ2-7, with 8 bases identical to TRBD2. Germline CDR1 MDHEN, CDR2 SYDVKM. The CDR3 totals 15 residues. J was trimmed by 9 bases and V by 11 bases; bases with no gene match: 21.

There are a few counts of this clone. The V and J genes are TRBV6-5 and TRBJ1-2, with 12 bases matching TRBD1. This CDR3 comprises 15 residues. Germline lookup yields CDR1 MNHEY and CDR2 SVGAGI. With V trimmed by 5 bases and J by 5 bases, 6 bases remained unmatched. The CDR3 sequence is CASSTWDRGQYGYTF. DNA for the CDR3: TGTGCCAGCAGTACCTGGGACAGGGGGCAATATGGCTACACCTTC.

J is TRBJ2-7 and V is TRBV19; the match to TRBD1 covers 10 bases. The CDR3 loop spans 14 amino acids. The J segment lost 6 bases and the V segment lost 3 bases, leaving 5 bases of the junction unmatched. Germline V gives CDR1 LNHDA, CDR2 SQIVND (reference sequence). The CDR3 spells CASSIRTGGTEQYF. The CDR3 coding sequence is TGTGCCAGTAGTATTCGGACAGGGGGTACCGAGCAGTACTTC. The whole variable domain, remainder taken from reference TRBV19 and TRBJ2-7, is DGGITQSPKYLFRKEGQNVTLSCEQNLNHDAMYWYRQDPGQGLRLIYYSQIVNDFQKGDIAEGYSVSREKKESFPLTVTSAQKNPTAFYLCASSIRTGGTEQYFGPGTRLTVT.